This is a list of T cell receptor beta chains from one sample in a study of human T cells and chemical hapten exposure. MiXCR was run by TCRdb on the RACE reads, yielding one entry per CDR3 protein. The table includes about 100,000 distinct CDR3 sequences, about 10% detected once. The sample in question was whole blood, obtained in connection with sensitization to the hapten diphenylcyclopropenone (DPC). Source of these receptors: a woman in her forties with alopecia areata. Some clones in this sample may be carry-over from other donors' samples. Each CDR3 is given with its conserved first and last residue. A D gene is named only where the DNA matches it firmly. For some rows the clone size is stated as once, few or many, or as a class when expanded; others skip it.

clone_size: NA
j_call: TRBJ2-1
v_call: TRBV18
d_call: NA
cdr3_nt: TGTGCCAGCTCACTCGATGCCTCGTACAATGAGCAGTTCTTC
cdr3_aa: CASSLDASYNEQFF

clone_size: few
j_call: TRBJ1-5
v_call: TRBV29-1
d_call: TRBD1
cdr3_nt: TGCAGCGTTGCAGGGGGCCGGGATCAGCCCCAGCATTTT
cdr3_aa: CSVAGGRDQPQHF

clone_size: many
j_call: TRBJ2-2
v_call: TRBV6-5
d_call: TRBD1
cdr3_nt: TGTGCCAGCAGTTACACAGGGGGCAAGATCGGGGAGCTGTTTTTT
cdr3_aa: CASSYTGGKIGELFF

clone_size: few
j_call: TRBJ1-4
v_call: TRBV20-1
d_call: NA
cdr3_nt: TGCAGTGCGGACGATACAGGAAAGGAAAAACTGTTTTTT
cdr3_aa: CSADDTGKEKLFF

clone_size: many
j_call: TRBJ2-6
v_call: TRBV18
d_call: TRBD2
cdr3_nt: TGTGCCAGCTCACAGCTGGGACTAGCGGGAGTGGCTCCTGGGGCCAACGTCCTGACTTTC
cdr3_aa: CASSQLGLAGVAPGANVLTF

clone_size: NA
j_call: TRBJ2-1
v_call: TRBV6-6
d_call: NA
cdr3_nt: TGTGCCAGCAGTTACCGGTGGGACAATGAGCAGTTCTTC
cdr3_aa: CASSYRWDNEQFF

clone_size: many
j_call: TRBJ1-1
v_call: TRBV11-2
d_call: NA
cdr3_nt: TGTGCCAGCAGCTTAGATTTGCCCGGACGGCGCGTCTTT
cdr3_aa: CASSLDLPGRRVF

clone_size: few
j_call: TRBJ1-1
v_call: TRBV7-6
d_call: NA
cdr3_nt: TGTGCCAGCAGCTTAGCGCCTCGGCCCTCGAGGATTGAAGCTTTCTTT
cdr3_aa: CASSLAPRPSRIEAFF

clone_size: many
j_call: TRBJ1-2
v_call: TRBV7-2
d_call: NA
cdr3_nt: TGTGCCAGCAGCTTAGAGGGTCCGGGGACTGACTATGGCTACACCTTC
cdr3_aa: CASSLEGPGTDYGYTF

clone_size: few
j_call: TRBJ2-3
v_call: TRBV29-1
d_call: NA
cdr3_nt: TGCAGCGTTGAAGCCCGGGAAACTAGCACAGATACGCAGTATTTT
cdr3_aa: CSVEARETSTDTQYF

clone_size: few
j_call: TRBJ1-5
v_call: TRBV6-5
d_call: NA
cdr3_nt: TGTGCCAGCAGTTACTCGCCTAATTTCGGTCGGGATCAGCCCCAGCATTTT
cdr3_aa: CASSYSPNFGRDQPQHF

clone_size: few
j_call: TRBJ2-2
v_call: TRBV27
d_call: TRBD1
cdr3_nt: TGTGCCAGCAGTTTACGGGGGACAGGGGGTCCCGGGGAGCTGTTTTTT
cdr3_aa: CASSLRGTGGPGELFF

clone_size: many
j_call: TRBJ2-5
v_call: TRBV20-1
d_call: NA
cdr3_nt: TGCAGTGCTAGAGCGGGGACGGCTCAAGAGACCCAGTACTTC
cdr3_aa: CSARAGTAQETQYF

clone_size: NA
j_call: TRBJ1-4
v_call: TRBV7-8
d_call: NA
cdr3_nt: TGTGCCAGCAGCTTACAGGGGCGAAAACTGTTTTTT
cdr3_aa: CASSLQGRKLFF

clone_size: many
j_call: TRBJ2-6
v_call: TRBV19
d_call: TRBD1
cdr3_nt: TGTGCCAGCAAGCCGGGACAGGGGAATTCTGGGGCCAACGTCCTGACTTTC
cdr3_aa: CASKPGQGNSGANVLTF

clone_size: NA
j_call: TRBJ2-2
v_call: TRBV7-6
d_call: NA
cdr3_nt: TGTGCCAGCAGCCCCCGAGTTGCGGGGCTGGTAGGGGAGCTGTTTTTT
cdr3_aa: CASSPRVAGLVGELFF

clone_size: many
j_call: TRBJ2-4
v_call: TRBV30
d_call: NA
cdr3_nt: TGTGCCTGGAGTGGACAGGAGGAGATTCAGTACTTC
cdr3_aa: CAWSGQEEIQYF

clone_size: few
j_call: TRBJ2-2
v_call: TRBV28
d_call: NA
cdr3_nt: TGTGCCAGCAGTTTCCAGGGGCCAAACACCGGGGAGCTGTTTTTT
cdr3_aa: CASSFQGPNTGELFF

clone_size: few
j_call: TRBJ2-2
v_call: TRBV5-5
d_call: TRBD2
cdr3_nt: TGTGCCAGCCAGCGGGACCCGAACACCGGGGAGCTGTTTTTT
cdr3_aa: CASQRDPNTGELFF

clone_size: NA
j_call: TRBJ2-2
v_call: TRBV19
d_call: TRBD1
cdr3_nt: TGTGCCAGTAGTTCGAGACAGGGGGCGTACACCGGGGAGCTGTTTTTT
cdr3_aa: CASSSRQGAYTGELFF

clone_size: few
j_call: TRBJ2-1
v_call: TRBV11-2
d_call: TRBD1
cdr3_nt: TGTGCCAGCAGCCCCTGGACAGGGAATCACAACAATGAGCAGTTCTTC
cdr3_aa: CASSPWTGNHNNEQFF

clone_size: many
j_call: TRBJ1-1
v_call: TRBV9
d_call: NA
cdr3_nt: TGTGCCAGCAGCTCCGGGACGCCGGAGGGAGCTTTCTTT
cdr3_aa: CASSSGTPEGAFF

clone_size: many
j_call: TRBJ1-2
v_call: TRBV11-2
d_call: NA
cdr3_nt: TGTGCCAGCAGCTCTGGACACCCCAGCGGGGGCTACACCTTC
cdr3_aa: CASSSGHPSGGYTF

clone_size: many
j_call: TRBJ1-1
v_call: TRBV7-9
d_call: NA
cdr3_nt: TGTGCCAGCAGCTTAGTGCTGGAGGGCGAAGCTTTCTTT
cdr3_aa: CASSLVLEGEAFF

clone_size: few
j_call: TRBJ2-3
v_call: TRBV6-5
d_call: NA
cdr3_nt: TGTGCCAGCACGGACGATACTAGCACAGATACGCAGTATTTT
cdr3_aa: CASTDDTSTDTQYF

clone_size: many
j_call: TRBJ2-4
v_call: TRBV2
d_call: TRBD2
cdr3_nt: TGTGCCAGCAGTGATGGGCTAGCGGGGGGAGACATTCAGTACTTC
cdr3_aa: CASSDGLAGGDIQYF

clone_size: many
j_call: TRBJ2-3
v_call: TRBV7-8
d_call: NA
cdr3_nt: TGTGCCAGCAGCTATGGCCCCCCGGGGGCGCAGTATTTT
cdr3_aa: CASSYGPPGAQYF

clone_size: NA
j_call: TRBJ2-6
v_call: TRBV4-3
d_call: NA
cdr3_nt: TGCGCCAGCAGCCAGGGGCAACCCTACTCTGGGGCCAACGTCCTGACTTTC
cdr3_aa: CASSQGQPYSGANVLTF

clone_size: many
j_call: TRBJ2-1
v_call: TRBV19
d_call: NA
cdr3_nt: TGTGCCAGTAGTTTGGGGGGGCCATACAATGAGCAGTTCTTC
cdr3_aa: CASSLGGPYNEQFF

clone_size: many
j_call: TRBJ2-3
v_call: TRBV7-6
d_call: TRBD1
cdr3_nt: TGTGCCAGCAGCTCGGACAGGGCCACCACAGATACGCAGTATTTT
cdr3_aa: CASSSDRATTDTQYF

clone_size: few
j_call: TRBJ2-7
v_call: TRBV6-5
d_call: NA
cdr3_nt: TGTGCCAGCAGTTACTCAAGAGAGCTTACCTACGAGCAGTACTTC
cdr3_aa: CASSYSRELTYEQYF

clone_size: few
j_call: TRBJ2-7
v_call: TRBV6-5
d_call: NA
cdr3_nt: TGTGCCAGCAGTTACTCAAGGGGACTTCGAGCTAACGAGCAGTACTTC
cdr3_aa: CASSYSRGLRANEQYF

clone_size: many
j_call: TRBJ2-1
v_call: TRBV12-3/TRBV12-4
d_call: NA
cdr3_nt: TGTGCCAGCAGTCCCCCTACAGAGCCGGGGGTTGGTGAGCAGTTCTTC
cdr3_aa: CASSPPTEPGVGEQFF

clone_size: medium-sized
j_call: TRBJ2-3
v_call: TRBV19
d_call: NA
cdr3_nt: TGTGCCAGTAGTCCGGGACCGGTTGCAGATACGCAGTATTTT
cdr3_aa: CASSPGPVADTQYF

clone_size: many
j_call: TRBJ2-6
v_call: TRBV12-3/TRBV12-4
d_call: NA
cdr3_nt: TGTGCCAGCACTACCGGGACGGGAAACGTCCTGACTTTC
cdr3_aa: CASTTGTGNVLTF

clone_size: NA
j_call: TRBJ1-5
v_call: TRBV20-1
d_call: TRBD1
cdr3_nt: TGCAGTGCTAGAGGGCAAACCAGGGGGCGAGGGATGGGTTACAATCAGCCCCAGCATTTT
cdr3_aa: CSARGQTRGRGMGYNQPQHF

clone_size: many
j_call: TRBJ2-7
v_call: TRBV2
d_call: NA
cdr3_nt: TGTGCCAGCAGTGCAAGCTCCTACGAGCAGTACTTC
cdr3_aa: CASSASSYEQYF